The sequence of this TCR beta chain was determined in a study of T-cell memory formation after mild COVID-19. MiXCR, run by TCRdb on the 5' RACE reads, gives a single entry per CDR3 protein. The table lists more than 250,000 distinct CDR3 sequences, around 16% of them singletons. V lost 4 bases, J lost 2 bases, and 2 bases stayed unmatched. Germline-derived CDR1 and CDR2 are MGHRA and YSYEKL. This CDR3 contains 14 residues. In this sample, this clonotype turned up many times. The chain recombines TRBV4-1 with TRBJ1-5; 7 positions match TRBD1. Sequenced input: PBMCs or a T cell subset sorted from them (not recorded which). The clonotype comes from a man younger than 35 who had mild COVID-19 (a few samples of this study predate the infection). Cell type and time point are not known. As DNA, the CDR3 is TGCGCCAGCAGCCGTGGACAGGGCAATCAGCCCCAGCATTTT. It specifies CASSRGQGNQPQHF.